The 20 T cell receptor beta chains in this list originate from one sample, sequenced in a study of T cell responses to AZD1222 COVID-19 vaccine. Only in-frame clones appear in the TCRdb table, and some are missing; sequencing was by immunoSEQ multiplex PCR. The sample lists approximately 180,000 clones; approximately 86% were seen once. This specimen consisted of peripheral blood, obtained on day 0 of AZD1222 vaccination. The receptor source for this set is an adult in good health.

The J gene is TRBJ2-3, the V gene TRBV7-3; 9 nucleotides agree with TRBD1. Germline loops: CDR1 SGHTA, CDR2 FQGTGA. The CDR3 sequence is 15 residues long. With V trimmed by 2 bases and J by 4 bases, 4 bases remained unmatched. CDR3 sequence reads: CASSLGTGHPDTQYF. DNA for the CDR3: TGTGCCAGCAGCTTAGGGACAGGGCACCCAGATACGCAGTATTTT.

CDR3 amino acids: CASSLTGQGIGHEQYF. CDR3 coding DNA: TGCGCCAGCAGCTTGACCGGACAGGGCATTGGCCACGAGCAGTACTTC. The V gene is TRBV5-1, the J gene TRBJ2-7, with 8 bases identical to TRBD1. Germline CDR1 and CDR2: SGHRS and YFSETQ. Trimming took 1 base from V and 5 from J; bases not matched to a gene: 11. This CDR3 contains 16 residues.

The J gene is TRBJ1-3, the V gene TRBV5-5; no clear D. The V end was cut by 4 bases, the J end by 4 bases, with 12 bases between. The germline CDR1 and CDR2 sequences are SGHKS and YYEKEE (reference sequence). The CDR3 has 14 residues. In DNA form, the CDR3 reads TGTGCCAGCAGCGTAGGAGAAACCGGAAACACCATATATTTT. Translating it yields CASSVGETGNTIYF.

The chain uses TRBV6-2 or TRBV6-3 and TRBJ1-1, with D tentatively TRBD1 (5 bases). CDR1 and CDR2 (germline): MNHEY, SVGEGT. V lost 0 bases to trimming and J lost 10 bases, with 12 bases between them. The CDR3 is made up of 13 amino acids. This CDR3 is CASSYSGGYGAFF. CDR3 in DNA: TGTGCCAGCAGTTACTCGGGGGGGTACGGAGCTTTCTTT.

This chain links TRBV6-4 with TRBJ1-1; D remains ambiguous. The CDR3 has 13 amino acids. The germline V gene has CDR1 MRHNA and CDR2 SNTAGT. Trimming removed 9 bases at V and 2 bases at J, with 13 bases between. CDR3 amino acids: CARSRVSNTEAFF. CDR3 bases: TGTGCCAGGTCCCGGGTATCCAACACTGAAGCTTTCTTT.

The sample holds one count of this clone. This chain links TRBV7-9 with TRBJ2-7; no definite D call. The germline V gene encodes CDR1 SEHNR and CDR2 FQNEAQ (reference sequence). The CDR3 length is 15 residues. V was pared by 3 bases and J by 4 bases, with 16 bases between. The CDR3 coding sequence is TGTGCCAGCAGCTTGATTGAGGCAGGAAGGTACGAGCAGTACTTC. Its protein is CASSLIEAGRYEQYF.

The chain couples TRBV2 to TRBJ1-5, with D uncertain. Germline lookup yields CDR1 SNHLY and CDR2 FYNNEI. V lost 3 bases and J 7 bases, leaving 13 bases between the germline ends. The CDR3 extends over 14 amino acids. The CDR3 sequence: CASSEARVEQPQHF. The CDR3 nucleotides read TGTGCCAGCAGTGAGGCCCGGGTTGAACAGCCCCAGCATTTT.

The genes are TRBV18 and TRBJ2-7; unclear D gene. V lost 0 bases, J lost 0 bases, and 6 bases lay in between. CDR1 and CDR2 (germline): KGHSH, LQKENI. CDR3 size: 14 residues. The CDR3 DNA follows: TGTGCCAGCTCACCACCGAGCAGCTCCTACGAGCAGTACTTC. This encodes CASSPPSSSYEQYF.

The chain is built from TRBV9 and TRBJ2-2; TRBD2 matches 9 bases. The CDR3 contains 15 residues. V dropped 3 bases and J dropped 6; count of bases not matched to a gene: 6. CDR1 is SGDLS and CDR2 is YYNGEE in the germline V gene. In nucleotides, the CDR3 is TGTGCCAGCAGCGCGCAGCGGGGGGCCCCCGGGGAGCTGTTTTTT. It yields the protein CASSAQRGAPGELFF.

The V and J genes are TRBV4-2 and TRBJ2-1, with TRBD1 as a possible D gene (6 bases). The V end was cut by 1 base, the J end by 5 bases, with 12 bases between. Germline values: CDR1 LGHNA, CDR2 YNFKEQ. The CDR3 consists of 15 residues. CDR3 region: CASSQVGDTHNEQFF. DNA for the CDR3: TGTGCCAGCAGCCAAGTGGGGGACACACACAATGAGCAGTTCTTC.

This clone appeared a single time. The chain combines TRBV6-5 with TRBJ2-3; D is ambiguous. Trimming cost V 5 bases and J 4 bases, with 4 bases left between them. The CDR3 spans 11 residues. The germline V gene encodes CDR1 MNHEY and CDR2 SVGAGI. The CDR3 sequence: CASSPADTQYF. CDR3 DNA: TGTGCCAGCAGTCCCGCAGATACGCAGTATTTT.

The sample holds one count of this clone. The chain couples TRBV10-3 to TRBJ1-5; D perhaps matches TRBD1 (5 bases). Per germline, CDR1 ENHRY and CDR2 SYGVKD. The CDR3 consists of 14 residues. Trimming stripped 3 bases from V and 4 bases from J, with 10 bases between. CDR3 nucleotides: TGTGCCATCAGTGAAGGGGAAGTGAATCAGCCCCAGCATTTT. Protein sequence: CAISEGEVNQPQHF.

This sequence joins TRBV19 and TRBJ2-7, with D unclear. Trimming shortened V by 10 bases and J by 0 bases, and 16 bases separated the two germline ends. Germline V CDR1 and CDR2: LNHDA, SQIVND (reference sequence). CDR3 length: 14 amino acids. As DNA, the CDR3 is TGTGCCACCGAAGACACCCAGAGCTCCTACGAGCAGTACTTC. It codes for CATEDTQSSYEQYF.

This chain connects TRBV5-4 to TRBJ2-7; 8 bases are shared with TRBD2. The CDR3 has 15 residues. V was clipped by 3 bases and J by 5 bases; unmatched bases: 10. Germline CDR1 reads SGHNT; CDR2 reads YYREEE (reference sequence). In DNA form, the CDR3 reads TGTGCCAGCAGCTCCGGACTAGCAGTTATCCACGAGCAGTACTTC. It encodes CASSSGLAVIHEQYF.

This chain joins TRBV21-1 and TRBJ1-1; no DNA check was done on the table's D call, TRBD1. TRBV21-1 is a pseudogene segment. The CDR3 consists of 18 residues. The CDR3 spells CASSKAPRDNRQNTEAFF. The CDR3 coding sequence is TGTGCCAGCAGCAAAGCTCCCCGGGACAACCGTCAAAACACTGAAGCTTTCTTT.

DNA of the CDR3: TGTGCCTGGGGCACAGGGCAGCTTACCGGGGAGCTGTTTTTT. Protein sequence: CAWGTGQLTGELFF. This chain connects TRBV30 to TRBJ2-2; the D gene is possibly TRBD1 (6 bases). Trimming cost V 5 bases and J 5 bases, with 15 bases left between them. CDR1 and CDR2 from the germline V gene are GTSNPN and SVGIG (reference sequence). This CDR3 has 14 amino acids.

The rearrangement links TRBV30 to TRBJ1-5; D gene ambiguous. Germline V gene data show CDR1 as GTSNPN and CDR2 as SVGIG (reference sequence). The CDR3 consists of 12 residues. V shed 1 base and J shed 6 bases, with 7 bases lying between them. This chain's CDR3 is CAWSASVQPQHF. For the CDR3, the DNA is TGTGCCTGGAGTGCCTCGGTTCAGCCCCAGCATTTT.

The chain carries TRBV7-2 and TRBJ2-5; 11 nucleotides match TRBD2. Unmatched junction bases numbered 9, after V lost 1 base and J lost 2 bases. Germline CDR1 SGHTA, CDR2 FQGNSA. The CDR3 sequence is 18 residues long. CDR3 sequence reads: CASSLVSASGGTQETQYF. The CDR3 nucleotides are TGTGCCAGCAGCTTAGTAAGCGCTAGCGGGGGGACTCAAGAGACCCAGTACTTC.

This clone showed up just a few times. The chain is built from TRBV7-3 and TRBJ2-3, with 7 bases fitting TRBD1. The V gene end was trimmed by 4 bases and the J gene end by 3 bases; junction bases not matched to a gene: 4. This CDR3 has 14 residues. In germline, CDR1 is SGHTA, CDR2 FQGTGA. CDR3 in amino acids: CASSYRGGTDTQYF. The CDR3 DNA reads TGTGCCAGCAGCTACAGGGGTGGGACAGATACGCAGTATTTT.

The chain joins TRBV5-1 to TRBJ2-7, with 7 positions matching TRBD1. The V and J ends lost 5 bases and 3 bases, in that order; junction bases with no gene match: 5. Germline loops: CDR1 SGHRS, CDR2 YFSETQ. This CDR3 is 13 amino acids long. CDR3 protein: CASSWDSNYEQYF. The CDR3 coding sequence is TGCGCCAGCAGTTGGGACAGTAACTACGAGCAGTACTTC.